The 18 T cell receptor beta chains given below trace back to one sample, sequenced in a study of blood T cell repertoires in COVID-19. Using immunoSEQ multiplex PCR, the repertoire was profiled, and TCRdb retains in-frame clones only, with some absent. The sample holds 200,000 to 250,000 clones; around 80% are singletons and the top ten take around 7.3%. The sequenced material came from peripheral blood. The origin of the receptors is a woman aged 65 to 85 with acute or convalescent COVID-19.

The rearrangement links TRBV19 to TRBJ2-1; 14 bases are shared with TRBD2. V dropped 6 bases and J dropped 2; count of bases not matched to a gene: 6. The CDR3 runs 17 residues. Germline assignment: CDR1 LNHDA and CDR2 SQIVND (reference sequence). CDR3 loop: CASRPGLAGAPYNEQFF. The CDR3 coding sequence is TGTGCCAGTAGACCGGGACTAGCGGGGGCCCCCTACAATGAGCAGTTCTTC.

The J gene is TRBJ2-3, the V gene TRBV10-3; TRBD2 matches at 10 bases. This CDR3 is built from 15 residues. V lost 3 bases and J lost 6; bases outside the gene matches: 6. Germline CDR1 reads ENHRY; CDR2 reads SYGVKD. The CDR3, as DNA: TGTGCCATCAGTGACGCGCTAGCGGGGGCTGATACGCAGTATTTT. Protein: CAISDALAGADTQYF.

A few counts support this clone. The chain couples TRBV19 to TRBJ1-4; TRBD1 is a possible D gene (6 bases). The V end lost 5 bases, the J end lost 4 bases, and 17 bases lay between the germline ends. CDR3 length: 16 residues. Germline V lookup: CDR1 LNHDA, CDR2 SQIVND (reference sequence). CDR3 residues: CASSPSQGTYNEKLFF. CDR3 in DNA: TGTGCCAGTAGTCCGTCGCAGGGGACCTATAATGAAAAACTGTTTTTT. Full variable domain (outside the CDR3, taken from reference TRBV19 and TRBJ1-4): DGGITQSPKYLFRKEGQNVTLSCEQNLNHDAMYWYRQDPGQGLRLIYYSQIVNDFQKGDIAEGYSVSREKKESFPLTVTSAQKNPTAFYLCASSPSQGTYNEKLFFGSGTQLSVL.

The V gene is TRBV7-3, the J gene TRBJ2-2, with 7 positions matching TRBD1. CDR3 length: 16 amino acids. Losses at the gene ends were 0 bases for V and 6 bases for J; bases not matched to a gene: 7. Germline V lookup: CDR1 SGHTA, CDR2 FQGTGA. The CDR3 loop reads CASSLTVSQGAGELFF. The CDR3, as DNA: TGTGCCAGCAGCTTAACGGTCTCTCAGGGGGCCGGGGAGCTGTTTTTT.

The chain carries TRBV29-1 and TRBJ2-7, with D perhaps matching TRBD1 (6 bases). Germline CDR1 is SQVTM and CDR2 is ANQGSEA. The CDR3 is 15 amino acids. V was cut by 0 bases and J by 0 bases, with 12 bases left in between. CDR3 nucleotides: TGCAGCGTTGAAGAACCAGGGGCTCCCTCCTACGAGCAGTACTTC. Protein product: CSVEEPGAPSYEQYF.

This clone was counted only a few times. This chain uses TRBV10-1 with TRBJ2-3, with D possibly matching TRBD1 (6 bases). Germline-derived CDR1 and CDR2 are WNHNN and SYGVQD (reference sequence). The CDR3 covers 13 residues. The germline V and J ends were trimmed by 6 bases and 1 base, with 8 bases remaining between them. For the CDR3, the DNA is TGCGCCAGCAGGCGACAGGGCACAGATACGCAGTATTTT. It encodes CASRRQGTDTQYF.

As for this clone: Other DNA variants within this sample encode the same CDR3. This chain connects TRBV15 to TRBJ2-1, with a tentative D call TRBD1 (6 bases). This CDR3 region has 13 residues. CDR1 is LNHNV and CDR2 is YYDKDF in the germline V gene (reference sequence). Trimming left V 1 base short and J 5 bases short, with 6 bases between. CDR3 loop: CATSRGQDNEQFF. The DNA of the CDR3 is TGTGCCACCAGCAGAGGACAGGACAATGAGCAGTTCTTC.

CDR3 sequence reads: CASSPPGGSVTEAFF. DNA for the CDR3: TGTGCCAGCTCACCACCGGGGGGATCGGTCACTGAAGCTTTCTTT. The chain uses TRBV18 and TRBJ1-1, with a weak D call TRBD1 (5 bases). This CDR3 region has 15 residues. Trimming pared 0 bases from V and 4 bases from J, leaving 12 bases between. Germline V gene lookup returns CDR1 KGHSH and CDR2 LQKENI.

The CDR3 reads CASAPGGPETQYF. The CDR3 DNA reads as TGTGCCAGCGCTCCAGGGGGACCAGAGACCCAGTACTTC. J is TRBJ2-5 and V is TRBV10-3; 7 nucleotides line up with TRBD1. This CDR3 has 13 amino acids. J gave up 4 bases and V 10 bases, and 9 bases lay outside the gene matches. Germline CDR1 and CDR2: ENHRY and SYGVKD.

This clone appeared a few times. This chain links TRBV3-1 (or the pseudogene TRBV3-2) with TRBJ1-6; 7 bases align to TRBD1. Germline CDR1 reads LGHDT; CDR2 reads YNNKEL (reference sequence). V gave up 5 bases and J gave up 5 bases; unmatched junction bases: 3. The CDR3 sequence is 14 residues long. The CDR3 reads CASSVQGNNSPLHF. The CDR3 DNA reads as TGTGCCAGCAGCGTACAGGGGAATAATTCACCCCTCCACTTT.

The V and J genes are TRBV6-2 or TRBV6-3 and TRBJ2-5; 8 bases are shared with TRBD2. This CDR3 region has 16 residues. Germline V gene lookup returns CDR1 MNHEY and CDR2 SVGEGT. Losses at the gene ends were 5 bases for V and 4 bases for J; bases not matched to a gene: 12. CDR3 nucleotide sequence: TGTGCCAGCAGTCGCCATGGGGCGGGGGGACGAGAGACCCAGTACTTC. Amino acids: CASSRHGAGGRETQYF.

This clone was seen a handful of times. The chain has TRBV29-1 and TRBJ1-2; a weak D match, TRBD1 (5 bases). Germline V gene lookup returns CDR1 SQVTM and CDR2 ANQGSEA. Trimming removed 6 bases at V and 6 bases at J, with 23 bases between. The CDR3 loop spans 15 amino acids. The CDR3 nucleotides read TGCAGCGTCACCAAAGGGGCAGGATCCCGGGATGGCTACACCTTC. The encoded protein is CSVTKGAGSRDGYTF.

The chain is built from TRBV6-2 or TRBV6-3 and TRBJ2-5; 7 bases match TRBD1. The germline V gene encodes CDR1 MNHEY and CDR2 SVGEGT. The CDR3 runs to 16 residues. The trim removed 0 bases at V and 2 bases at J, leaving 6 bases unmatched. CDR3 DNA sequence: TGTGCCAGCAGTTACTCCGGGACAGAGCAACAAGAGACCCAGTACTTC. Translating gives CASSYSGTEQQETQYF.

As DNA, the CDR3 is TGTGCCAGCACTCTAGACCTCAATCAGCCCCAGCATTTT. Residues: CASTLDLNQPQHF. V usage is TRBV12-3 or TRBV12-4 and J usage is TRBJ1-5; D gene uncertain. The CDR3 has 13 residues. The V end lost 7 bases, the J end lost 3 bases, and 10 bases lay between the germline ends.

The genes are TRBV5-1 and TRBJ2-2; TRBD2 aligns across 10 bases. This CDR3 contains 17 residues. J lost 2 bases, V lost 2 bases, and 6 bases had no gene match. Germline CDR1 reads SGHRS; CDR2 reads YFSETQ. CDR3 nucleotide sequence: TGCGCCAGCAGCTTTCGGATAGCGGGGGGCAACACCGGGGAGCTGTTTTTT. As protein: CASSFRIAGGNTGELFF.

This chain links TRBV3-1 (or the pseudogene TRBV3-2) with TRBJ2-3; possible D gene TRBD2, 5 bases. The germline gives CDR1 LGHDT, CDR2 YNNKEL (reference sequence). Between the trimmed V and J ends, which lost 2 bases and 2 bases, there was a span of 14 bases. The length of the CDR3 is 16 residues. The CDR3: CASSQQNSAITDTQYF. CDR3 nucleotide sequence: TGTGCCAGCAGCCAACAGAATAGCGCTATCACAGATACGCAGTATTTT.

V is TRBV5-4 and J is TRBJ2-2; TRBD2 matches at 7 bases. With V trimmed by 2 bases and J by 1 base, 2 bases remained unmatched. The CDR3 is 15 amino acids. CDR1 SGHNT and CDR2 YYREEE come from the germline V gene (reference sequence). DNA for the CDR3: TGTGCCAGCAGCTTCCAGCGGGGGAACACCGGGGAGCTGTTTTTT. This encodes CASSFQRGNTGELFF.

The rearrangement joins TRBV6-5 to TRBJ2-4; 9 bases agree with TRBD1. The CDR3 has 15 residues. The V and J ends lost 2 bases and 9 bases, in that order; junction bases with no gene match: 8. Germline CDR1 reads MNHEY; CDR2 reads SVGAGI. The CDR3: CASSYLGQGRIIQYF. CDR3 DNA: TGTGCCAGCAGTTACCTGGGACAGGGAAGGATCATTCAGTACTTC.